The next 3 T cell receptor beta chains were all read from a single sample in a study of T cell repertoires in cytomegalovirus infection. Each CDR3 protein gets one entry after TCRdb re-called the reads with MiXCR. The sample lists a few hundred thousand distinct CDR3 sequences; around 18% were seen once. The sequenced material came from PBMCs. Receptor source: a human donor in good health (CMV status not recorded). Some clones in this sample may be carry-over from other donors' samples.

The chain employs TRBV10-3 and TRBJ2-6; D not resolved. V was trimmed by 3 bases and J by 1 base, leaving 7 bases between them. CDR1 is ENHRY and CDR2 is SYGVKD in the germline V gene. The length of the CDR3 is 15 residues. The CDR3 reads CAISDSKSGANVLTF. The CDR3 DNA reads TGTGCCATCAGTGACAGCAAATCTGGGGCCAACGTCCTGACTTTC.

J is TRBJ1-5 and V is TRBV6-6; a possible D gene is TRBD1 (5 bases). CDR1 and CDR2 from the germline V gene are MNHNY and SVGAGI (reference sequence). The CDR3 contains 16 residues. With 2 bases removed from V and 5 bases from J, the gap between germline ends came to 16 bases. CDR3 coding DNA: TGTGCCAGCAGTTACCGGGGGTCCGCCATCGATCAGCCCCAGCATTTT. As protein: CASSYRGSAIDQPQHF.

This clonotype was picked up many times. The chain joins TRBV7-2 to TRBJ2-7, with D perhaps matching TRBD2 (5 bases). From germline, CDR1 is SGHTA and CDR2 FQGNSA. Trimming removed 3 bases from V and 2 bases from J, with 14 bases in between. The CDR3 length is 15 residues. In nucleotides, the CDR3 is TGTGCCAGCAGCTTCGGGATCCCGACTGCCTACGAGCAGTACTTC. It codes for CASSFGIPTAYEQYF.